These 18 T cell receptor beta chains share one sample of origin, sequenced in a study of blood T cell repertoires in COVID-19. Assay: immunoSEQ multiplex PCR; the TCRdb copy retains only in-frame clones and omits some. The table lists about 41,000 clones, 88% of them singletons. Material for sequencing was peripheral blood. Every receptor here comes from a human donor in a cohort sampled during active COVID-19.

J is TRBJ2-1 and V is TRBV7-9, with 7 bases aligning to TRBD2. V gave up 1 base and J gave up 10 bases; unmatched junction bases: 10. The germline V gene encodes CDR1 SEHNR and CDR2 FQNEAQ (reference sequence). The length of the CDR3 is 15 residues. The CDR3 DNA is TGTGCCAGCAGCTTAGAGGGTCTAGCGGTAGGGGAGCAGTTCTTC. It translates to CASSLEGLAVGEQFF.

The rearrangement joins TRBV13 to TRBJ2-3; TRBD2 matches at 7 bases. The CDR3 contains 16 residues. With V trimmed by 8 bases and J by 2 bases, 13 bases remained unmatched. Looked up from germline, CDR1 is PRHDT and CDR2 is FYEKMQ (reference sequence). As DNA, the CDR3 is TGTGCCAGCGGAGCCCGGGGGGACTTATCCACAGATACGCAGTATTTT. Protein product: CASGARGDLSTDTQYF. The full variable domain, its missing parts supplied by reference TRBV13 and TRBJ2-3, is AAGVIQSPRHLIKEKRETATLKCYPIPRHDTVYWYQQGPGQDPQFLISFYEKMQSDKGSIPDRFSAQQFSDYHSELNMSSLELGDSALYFCASGARGDLSTDTQYFGPGTRLTVL.

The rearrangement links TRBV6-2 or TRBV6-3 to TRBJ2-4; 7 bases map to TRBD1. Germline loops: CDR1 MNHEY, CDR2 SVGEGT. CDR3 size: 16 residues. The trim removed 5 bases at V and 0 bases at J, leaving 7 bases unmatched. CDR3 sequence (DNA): TGTGCCAGCAGTCAACCAGACAGGGTAGCCAAAAACATTCAGTACTTC. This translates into CASSQPDRVAKNIQYF.

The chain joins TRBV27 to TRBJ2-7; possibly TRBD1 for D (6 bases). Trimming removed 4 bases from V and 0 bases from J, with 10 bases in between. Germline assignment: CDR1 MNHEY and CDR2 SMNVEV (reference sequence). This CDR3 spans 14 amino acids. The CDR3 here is CASSSGDDSYEQYF. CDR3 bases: TGTGCCAGCAGTTCAGGGGACGACTCCTACGAGCAGTACTTC.

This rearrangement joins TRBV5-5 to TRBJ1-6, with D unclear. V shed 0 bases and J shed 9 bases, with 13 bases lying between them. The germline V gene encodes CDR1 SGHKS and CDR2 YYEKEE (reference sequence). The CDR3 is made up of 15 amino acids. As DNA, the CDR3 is TGTGCCAGCAGCTTGGATGTCGATCGCAGTTCACCCCTCCACTTT. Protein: CASSLDVDRSSPLHF.

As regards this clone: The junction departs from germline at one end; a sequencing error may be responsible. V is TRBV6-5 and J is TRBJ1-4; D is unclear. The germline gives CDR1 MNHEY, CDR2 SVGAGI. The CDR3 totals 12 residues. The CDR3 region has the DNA TGTGCCAGCAGTTACCAAGAGGGAAAAACTGTTTTT. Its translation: CASSYQEGKTVF.

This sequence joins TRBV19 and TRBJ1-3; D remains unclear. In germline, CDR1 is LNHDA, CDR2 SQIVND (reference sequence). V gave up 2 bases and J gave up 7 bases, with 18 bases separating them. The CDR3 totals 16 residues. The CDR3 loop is CASSISGPVGQNTIYF. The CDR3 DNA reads TGTGCCAGTAGTATAAGCGGCCCCGTCGGCCAGAACACCATATATTTT.

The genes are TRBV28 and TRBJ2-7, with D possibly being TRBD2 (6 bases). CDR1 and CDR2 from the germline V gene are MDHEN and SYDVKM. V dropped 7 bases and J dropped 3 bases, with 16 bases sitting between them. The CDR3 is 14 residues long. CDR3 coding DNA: TGTGCCAGCAAAACTAGCCCCTCAGACTACGAGCAGTACTTC. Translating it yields CASKTSPSDYEQYF.

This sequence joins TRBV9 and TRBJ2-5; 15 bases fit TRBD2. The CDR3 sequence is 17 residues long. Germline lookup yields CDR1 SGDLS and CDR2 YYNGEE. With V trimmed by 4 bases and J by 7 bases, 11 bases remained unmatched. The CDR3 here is CASSPGLAGGSRGTQYF. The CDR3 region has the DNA TGTGCCAGCAGCCCGGGACTAGCGGGAGGTAGTAGGGGGACCCAGTACTTC.

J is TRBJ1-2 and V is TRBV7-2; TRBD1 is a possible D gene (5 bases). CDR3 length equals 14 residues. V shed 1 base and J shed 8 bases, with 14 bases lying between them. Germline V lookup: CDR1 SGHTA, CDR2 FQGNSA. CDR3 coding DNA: TGTGCCAGCAGCTTAGGGGGGACTGGGAGAGGCTACACCTTC. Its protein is CASSLGGTGRGYTF.

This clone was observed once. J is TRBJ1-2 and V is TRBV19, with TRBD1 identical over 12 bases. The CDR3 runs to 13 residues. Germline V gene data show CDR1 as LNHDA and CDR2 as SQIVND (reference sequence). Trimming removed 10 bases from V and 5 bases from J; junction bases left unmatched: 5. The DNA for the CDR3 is TGTGCCACAGGGACAGGGGGCTGGTATGGCTACACCTTC. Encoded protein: CATGTGGWYGYTF. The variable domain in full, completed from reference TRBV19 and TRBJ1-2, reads DGGITQSPKYLFRKEGQNVTLSCEQNLNHDAMYWYRQDPGQGLRLIYYSQIVNDFQKGDIAEGYSVSREKKESFPLTVTSAQKNPTAFYLCATGTGGWYGYTFGSGTRLTVV.

For the CDR3, the DNA is TGTGCCAGCAGTGAAACACAGGGGAATCAGCCCCAGCATTTT. This encodes CASSETQGNQPQHF. The chain joins TRBV6-1 to TRBJ1-5; 7 bases are a match to TRBD1. V shed 2 bases and J 4 bases; nucleotides not matched to a gene: 2. Germline values: CDR1 MNHNS, CDR2 SASEGT. The CDR3 has 14 residues.

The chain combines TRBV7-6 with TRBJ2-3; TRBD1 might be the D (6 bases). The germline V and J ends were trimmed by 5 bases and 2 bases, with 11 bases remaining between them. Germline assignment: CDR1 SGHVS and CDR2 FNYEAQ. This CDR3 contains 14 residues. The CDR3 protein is CASSLTGLTDTQYF. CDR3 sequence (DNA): TGTGCCAGCAGCCTCACAGGGCTCACAGATACGCAGTATTTT.

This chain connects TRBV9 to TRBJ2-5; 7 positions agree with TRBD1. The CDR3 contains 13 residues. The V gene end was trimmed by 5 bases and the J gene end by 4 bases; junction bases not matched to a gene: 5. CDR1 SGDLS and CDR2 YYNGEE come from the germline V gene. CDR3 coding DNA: TGTGCCAGCAGGGGACAGATGGGAGAGACCCAGTACTTC. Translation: CASRGQMGETQYF.

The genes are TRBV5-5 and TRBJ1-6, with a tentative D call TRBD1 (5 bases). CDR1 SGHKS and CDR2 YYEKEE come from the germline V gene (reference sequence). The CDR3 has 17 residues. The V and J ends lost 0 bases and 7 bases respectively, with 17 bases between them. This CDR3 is CASSLAGRSQSNSPLHF. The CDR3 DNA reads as TGTGCCAGCAGCTTGGCAGGGAGGTCCCAATCCAATTCACCCCTCCACTTT. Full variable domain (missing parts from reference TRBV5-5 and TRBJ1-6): DAGVTQSPTHLIKTRGQQVTLRCSPISGHKSVSWYQQVLGQGPQFIFQYYEKEERGRGNFPDRFSARQFPNYSSELNVNALLLGDSALYLCASSLAGRSQSNSPLHFGNGTRLTVT.

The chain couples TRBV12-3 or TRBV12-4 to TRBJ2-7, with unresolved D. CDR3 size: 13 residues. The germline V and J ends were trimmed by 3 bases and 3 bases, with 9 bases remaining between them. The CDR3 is CASSFEPHYEQYF. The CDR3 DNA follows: TGTGCCAGCAGTTTCGAGCCGCACTACGAGCAGTACTTC.

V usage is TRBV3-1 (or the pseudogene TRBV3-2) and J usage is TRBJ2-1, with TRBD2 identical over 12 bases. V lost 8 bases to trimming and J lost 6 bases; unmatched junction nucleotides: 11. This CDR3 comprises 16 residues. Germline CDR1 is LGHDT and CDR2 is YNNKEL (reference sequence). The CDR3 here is CASGVRRTSGTNEQFF. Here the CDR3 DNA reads TGTGCCAGCGGGGTCAGAAGGACTAGCGGGACCAATGAGCAGTTCTTC.

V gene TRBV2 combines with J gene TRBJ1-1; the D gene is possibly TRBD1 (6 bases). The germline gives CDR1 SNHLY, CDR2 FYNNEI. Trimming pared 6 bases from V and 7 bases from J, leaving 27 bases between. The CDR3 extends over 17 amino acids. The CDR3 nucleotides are TGTGCCAGCAGGGAACCCGGAGGGGGGGTCTTTAGGGGTGAAGCTTTCTTT. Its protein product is CASREPGGGVFRGEAFF. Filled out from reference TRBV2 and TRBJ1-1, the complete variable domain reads EPEVTQTPSHQVTQMGQEVILRCVPISNHLYFYWYRQILGQKVEFLVSFYNNEISEKSEIFDDQFSVERPDGSNFTLKIRSTKLEDSAMYFCASREPGGGVFRGEAFFGQGTRLTVV.